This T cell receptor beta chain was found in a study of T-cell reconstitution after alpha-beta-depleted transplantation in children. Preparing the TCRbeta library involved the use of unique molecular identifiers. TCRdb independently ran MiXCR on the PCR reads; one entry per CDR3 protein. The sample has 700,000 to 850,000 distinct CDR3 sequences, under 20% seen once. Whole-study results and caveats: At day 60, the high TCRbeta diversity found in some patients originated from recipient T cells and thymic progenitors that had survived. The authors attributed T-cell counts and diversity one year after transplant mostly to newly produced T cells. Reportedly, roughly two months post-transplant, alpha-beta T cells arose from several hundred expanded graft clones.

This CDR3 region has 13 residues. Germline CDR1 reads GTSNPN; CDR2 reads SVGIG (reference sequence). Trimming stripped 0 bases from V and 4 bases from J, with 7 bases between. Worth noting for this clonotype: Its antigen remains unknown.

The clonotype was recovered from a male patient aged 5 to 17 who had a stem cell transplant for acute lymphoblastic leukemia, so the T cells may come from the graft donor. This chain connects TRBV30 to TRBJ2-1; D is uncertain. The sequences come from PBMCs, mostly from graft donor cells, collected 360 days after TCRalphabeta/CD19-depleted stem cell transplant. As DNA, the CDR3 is TGTGCCTGGAGTGTGGCCTCGTACAATGAGCAGTTCTTC. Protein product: CAWSVASYNEQFF.